A selection of T cell receptor beta chains follows, all from one sample in a study of T-cell reconstitution after alpha-beta-depleted transplantation in children. TCRdb passed the PCR reads through MiXCR, listing each CDR3 protein once. Here the sample spans roughly 200,000 distinct CDR3 sequences, approximately 6.9% being singletons. The sample here was PBMCs, taken before TCRalphabeta/CD19-depleted stem cell transplant. These receptors were collected from a boy younger than 10 with acute lymphoblastic leukemia, due to receive a stem cell transplant. CDR3s include the opening cysteine and the closing phenylalanine or tryptophan. A D gene is named only where the DNA matches it firmly. Expanded clones are given a class, and other clones once, few, many or no size at all.

J: TRBJ1-1; D: NA; size: NA; V: TRBV7-2; DNA: TGTGCCAGCAGCCCGCGGACAGTAACGCGCGCAAAGATCTTT; CDR3: CASSPRTVTRAKIF
J: TRBJ2-5; D: NA; size: few; V: TRBV20-1; DNA: TGCAGTGCTTGGTCCGCCGCGGGAGAGACCCAGTACTTC; CDR3: CSAWSAAGETQYF
J: TRBJ2-2; D: NA; size: many; V: TRBV12-3/TRBV12-4; DNA: TGTGCCAGCAAAGGGGGAGGGCCTACCGGGGAGCTGTTTTTT; CDR3: CASKGGGPTGELFF
J: TRBJ1-5; D: NA; size: many; V: TRBV28; DNA: TGTGCCAGCAGTTTCCTCAGGGTGGCGGAGCCCCAGCATTTT; CDR3: CASSFLRVAEPQHF
J: TRBJ1-1; D: NA; size: many; V: TRBV7-8; DNA: TGTGCCAGCAGCCGTACGGGGGGAGGAGCTTTCTTT; CDR3: CASSRTGGGAFF
J: TRBJ1-4; D: NA; size: many; V: TRBV20-1; DNA: TGCAGTGCTAGAGAAGTGCAGGGTGGGGAAAAACTGTTTTTT; CDR3: CSAREVQGGEKLFF
J: TRBJ2-7; D: TRBD1; size: NA; V: TRBV28; DNA: TGTGCCAGCAGTAATAGGGGGCCTGACGAGCAGTACTTC; CDR3: CASSNRGPDEQYF
J: TRBJ2-7; D: NA; size: many; V: TRBV7-2; DNA: TGTGCCAGCAGCTTAGGACTAGGGGACTACGAGCAGTACTTC; CDR3: CASSLGLGDYEQYF
J: TRBJ2-3; D: TRBD2; size: many; V: TRBV7-8; DNA: TGTGCCAGCAGCTTAGCAAGACTAGCGGGTCGTGCAGATACGCAGTATTTT; CDR3: CASSLARLAGRADTQYF
J: TRBJ2-2; D: TRBD2; size: many; V: TRBV6-2/TRBV6-3; DNA: TGTGCCAGCAGTCGACTAGCGGGGCCCGGGGAGCTGTTTTTT; CDR3: CASSRLAGPGELFF